The 11 T cell receptor beta chains below come from one sample, sequenced in a study of long-term antiretroviral therapy in people with HIV. The authors ran the immunoSEQ assay, v3.0, at survey level. TCRdb's table, derived via immunoSEQ multiplex PCR, lists solely in-frame clones and lacks some. Of 20,000 to 25,000 clones in the sample, more than 65% were seen once. Source: unsorted PBMCs, taken 2.3 to 2.5 years after starting antiretroviral therapy. The receptors shown here come from a man aged 40-49 years with HIV.

Only a few counts were recorded for this clone. The V gene is TRBV7-9, the J gene TRBJ1-1; D gene unclear. The CDR3 contains 14 residues. In germline, CDR1 is SEHNR, CDR2 FQNEAQ (reference sequence). Deletions cut 6 bases from V and 1 base from J, with 12 bases between. In nucleotides, the CDR3 is TGTGCCAGCAGTCCCTTACGGGAGAACACTGAAGCTTTCTTT. Amino acid sequence: CASSPLRENTEAFF. Drawing the rest from reference TRBV7-9 and TRBJ1-1, the complete variable domain is DTGVSQNPRHKITKRGQNVTFRCDPISEHNRLYWYRQTLGQGPEFLTYFQNEAQLEKSRLLSDRFSAERPKGSFSTLEIQRTEQGDSAMYLCASSPLRENTEAFFGQGTRLTVV.

The V and J genes are TRBV5-1 and TRBJ2-5; 7 bases agree with TRBD2. This CDR3 has 15 amino acids. Trimming cost V 4 bases and J 4 bases; bases outside gene matches: 10. In germline, CDR1 is SGHRS, CDR2 YFSETQ. CDR3 DNA sequence: TGCGCCAGCAGCCCGGACGGGGGAGGGGTAGAGACCCAGTACTTC. Its protein product is CASSPDGGGVETQYF.

This chain connects TRBV9 to TRBJ1-2; a weak D match, TRBD1 (6 bases). V lost 0 bases to trimming and J lost 8 bases, with 14 bases between them. Germline values: CDR1 SGDLS, CDR2 YYNGEE. This CDR3 contains 14 residues. The CDR3 is CASSVEYGGGGYTF. Written as DNA, the CDR3 is TGTGCCAGCAGCGTAGAGTATGGGGGCGGCGGCTACACCTTC.

The chain has TRBV9 and TRBJ1-6; 7 nucleotides align to TRBD1. This CDR3 is built from 15 residues. Germline V gene lookup returns CDR1 SGDLS and CDR2 YYNGEE. J was trimmed by 7 bases and V by 3 bases; bases with no gene match: 7. CDR3 sequence (DNA): TGTGCCAGCAGCGCCAAACAGGGGAACAATTCACCCCTCCACTTT. Amino acids: CASSAKQGNNSPLHF.

The rearrangement joins TRBV5-1 to TRBJ2-1, with D possibly TRBD2 on 6 matching bases. Trimming stripped 3 bases from V and 4 bases from J, with 20 bases between. The CDR3 consists of 17 residues. Germline CDR1 is SGHRS and CDR2 is YFSETQ. The CDR3 DNA sequence: TGCGCCAGCAGCTCCCTCGAAACGTTGGCGGGGTACAATGAGCAGTTCTTC. It yields the protein CASSSLETLAGYNEQFF. Full variable domain (rest looked up from reference TRBV5-1 and TRBJ2-1): KAGVTQTPRYLIKTRGQQVTLSCSPISGHRSVSWYQQTPGQGLQFLFEYFSETQRNKGNFPGRFSGRQFSNSRSEMNVSTLELGDSALYLCASSSLETLAGYNEQFFGPGTRLTVL.

The V and J genes are TRBV5-1 and TRBJ2-1, with D possibly being TRBD1 (7 bases). This CDR3 is 14 amino acids long. Per the germline V gene, CDR1 is SGHRS and CDR2 is YFSETQ. V was trimmed by 7 bases and J by 5 bases, leaving 16 bases between them. CDR3 DNA sequence: TGCGCCAGCCATCAGGGGGGATGGGACAATGAGCAGTTCTTC. Amino acids: CASHQGGWDNEQFF.

The V call is TRBV5-4, the J call TRBJ2-5; D tentatively fits TRBD1 or TRBD2 (5 bases each). The germline CDR1 and CDR2 sequences are SGHNT and YYREEE (reference sequence). There are 13 residues in the CDR3. V lost 6 bases to trimming and J lost 2 bases, with 11 bases between them. The CDR3 DNA reads as TGTGCCAGCACGTTTTGGGGGCAAGAGACCCAGTACTTC. Residues: CASTFWGQETQYF.

CDR3 sequence reads: CASSYGRGPNEQYF. The DNA for the CDR3 is TGTGCCAGCAGTTACGGACGGGGGCCCAACGAGCAGTACTTC. V is TRBV6-6 and J is TRBJ2-7; D could derive from TRBD1 or TRBD2 (6 bases each). This CDR3 has 14 amino acids. Per germline, CDR1 MNHNY and CDR2 SVGAGI (reference sequence). V shed 2 bases and J shed 5 bases, with 13 bases lying between them.

The chain carries TRBV15 and TRBJ2-7, with 8 bases identical to TRBD1. CDR3 length: 15 residues. V was clipped by 8 bases and J by 4 bases; unmatched bases: 13. CDR1 and CDR2 (germline): LNHNV, YYDKDF (reference sequence). For the CDR3, the DNA is TGTGCCACCTCAGGCGGACAGGGCATTAAGTACGAGCAGTACTTC. This codes for CATSGGQGIKYEQYF.

The chain links TRBV5-5 to TRBJ2-5; 7 bases are a match to TRBD2. The CDR3 has 14 residues. The germline CDR1 and CDR2 sequences are SGHKS and YYEKEE (reference sequence). The junction had 7 bases not matched to a gene; V was cut back by 7 bases and J by 1 base. CDR3 residues: CASSPGTTQETQYF. CDR3 coding DNA: TGTGCCAGCTCCCCGGGGACTACCCAAGAGACCCAGTACTTC.

This chain uses TRBV7-3 with TRBJ2-2; the D is unclear. This CDR3 contains 13 residues. The V end lost 3 bases, the J end lost 6 bases, and 8 bases lay between the germline ends. The V gene's germline CDR1 is SGHTA and CDR2 FQGTGA. The CDR3 nucleotides are TGTGCCAGCAGCTTTACTCCAGCCGGGGAGCTGTTTTTT. It translates to CASSFTPAGELFF.